The rows below give T cell receptor beta chains drawn from one sample of a study of cytomegalovirus exposure and HLA in healthy donors. The method was immunoSEQ multiplex PCR; TCRdb's version includes in-frame clones alone and lacks a portion of them. The profile shows approximately 150,000 clones, 79% of them singletons. The sample taken for sequencing was PBMCs. The source of these receptors is a man aged 45 to 65 in good health and CMV-seropositive. The CDR3 runs from the conserved cysteine through the conserved F or W. D genes are given only for firm matches. Some rows mark clone size as missing; the rest say once, few, many or name a class of expanded clone.

v_gene	d_gene	j_gene	abundance	CDR3aa	CDR3nt
TRBV27	TRBD1	TRBJ2-3	NA	CASSSLRQGYTDTQYF	TGTGCCAGCAGTTCCCTGCGACAGGGGTACACAGATACGCAGTATTTT
TRBV5-6	NA	TRBJ1-1	NA	CASSFLGDPNTEAFF	TGTGCCAGCAGCTTTCTCGGGGATCCGAACACTGAAGCTTTCTTT
TRBV29-1	NA	TRBJ2-3	NA	CSVDRVTQYF	TGCAGCGTTGATCGGGTTACGCAGTATTTT
TRBV7-9	TRBD2	TRBJ2-3	NA	CSSSPSGGSTDTQYF	TGTTCCAGCAGCCCGTCGGGGGGGAGCACGGATACGCAGTATTTT
TRBV15	TRBD1	TRBJ2-1	NA	CATSRDSQGDRGQFF	TGTGCCACCAGCAGAGATTCCCAGGGGGATCGAGGGCAGTTCTTC
TRBV5-1	TRBD2	TRBJ2-3	NA	CASSLGASGSVSTDTQYF	TGCGCCAGCAGCTTGGGGGCTAGCGGGAGTGTCAGCACAGATACGCAGTATTTT
TRBV5-1	NA	TRBJ1-1	NA	CASSFEGVGAFF	TGCGCCAGCAGCTTTGAGGGTGTCGGAGCTTTCTTT
TRBV5-1	TRBD2	TRBJ2-1	NA	CASSLGAGGYNEQFF	TGCGCCAGCAGCTTGGGTGCGGGAGGCTACAATGAGCAGTTCTTC
TRBV9	NA	TRBJ2-3	few	CASSVVPTSTDTQYF	TGTGCCAGCAGCGTAGTACCAACTAGCACAGATACGCAGTATTTT
TRBV29-1	TRBD2	TRBJ2-1	NA	CSVAGTSGGNEQFF	TGCAGCGTTGCCGGGACTAGCGGGGGCAATGAGCAGTTCTTC
TRBV5-6	TRBD1	TRBJ1-1	NA	CASSFLQGALGIPEAFF	TGTGCCAGCAGCTTCCTCCAGGGGGCTTTGGGAATCCCTGAAGCTTTCTTT
TRBV5-5	TRBD1	TRBJ2-3	few	CASSYDRAGDTQYF	TGTGCCAGCAGCTATGACAGGGCTGGAGATACGCAGTATTTT
TRBV19	NA	TRBJ1-5	NA	CASSGRGESNQPQHF	TGTGCCAGTAGTGGTCGGGGAGAGAGCAATCAGCCCCAGCATTTT
TRBV7-9	NA	TRBJ2-7	NA	CASSSSGTWRTYEQYF	TGTGCCAGCAGCTCATCCGGGACATGGAGGACCTACGAGCAGTACTTC
TRBV9	NA	TRBJ1-4	once	CASSVMGRLDEKLFF	TGTGCCAGCAGCGTAATGGGGAGGTTGGATGAAAAACTGTTTTTT
TRBV19	NA	TRBJ2-7	NA	CASSITAANSYEQYF	TGTGCCAGTAGTATAACGGCGGCTAACTCCTACGAGCAGTACTTC
TRBV7-9	TRBD2	TRBJ2-1	NA	CASSSNSGTSGSWQFF	TGTGCCAGCAGCTCTAACTCCGGGACTAGCGGGAGTTGGCAGTTCTTC
TRBV25-1	NA	TRBJ1-2	NA	CASSGSGAYGYTF	TGTGCCAGCAGTGGATCAGGGGCCTATGGCTACACCTTC
TRBV6-1	NA	TRBJ1-5	NA	CASSDLFASTSNQPQHF	TGTGCCAGCAGTGATTTATTTGCGTCAACTAGCAATCAGCCCCAGCATTTT
TRBV7-2	NA	TRBJ2-1	NA	CASSPSYNEQFF	TGTGCCAGCAGCCCTAGCTACAATGAGCAGTTCTTC
TRBV6-6	TRBD1	TRBJ2-7	few	CASLITGGYEQYF	TGTGCCAGCTTGATCACAGGGGGTTACGAGCAGTACTTC
TRBV27	TRBD2	TRBJ2-3	NA	CASSLVLAGGADTQYF	TGTGCCAGCAGTTTAGTCCTAGCGGGAGGCGCAGATACGCAGTATTTT
TRBV6-6	TRBD1	TRBJ2-7	few	CASTKGDRAYEQYF	TGTGCCAGCACCAAGGGGGACAGAGCCTACGAGCAGTACTTC
TRBV21-1	NA	TRBJ2-7	NA	CASSKGTYVSYEQYF	TGTGCCAGCAGCAAAGGTACTTATGTCTCCTACGAGCAGTACTTC
TRBV5-1	NA	TRBJ1-1	NA	CASSSQGVMNTEAFF	TGCGCCAGCAGCTCTCAAGGGGTCATGAACACTGAAGCTTTCTTT